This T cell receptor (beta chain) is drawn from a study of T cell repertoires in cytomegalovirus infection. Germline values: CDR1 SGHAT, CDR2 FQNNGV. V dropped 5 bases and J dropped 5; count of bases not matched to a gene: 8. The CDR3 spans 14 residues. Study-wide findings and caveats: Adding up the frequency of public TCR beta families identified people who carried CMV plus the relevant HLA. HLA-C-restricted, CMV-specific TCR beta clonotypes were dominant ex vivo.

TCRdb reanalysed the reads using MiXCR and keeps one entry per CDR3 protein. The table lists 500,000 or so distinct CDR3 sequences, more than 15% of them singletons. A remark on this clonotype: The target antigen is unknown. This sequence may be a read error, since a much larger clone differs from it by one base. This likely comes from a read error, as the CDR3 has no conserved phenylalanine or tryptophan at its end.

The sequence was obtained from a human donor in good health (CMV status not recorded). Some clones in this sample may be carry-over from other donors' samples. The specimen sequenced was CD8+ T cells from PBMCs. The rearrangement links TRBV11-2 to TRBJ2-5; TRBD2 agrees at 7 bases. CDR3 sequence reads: CASSPWEGRETQYS. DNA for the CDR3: TGTGCCAGCAGCCCCTGGGAGGGCCGTGAGACCCAGTACTCC.